This TCR beta chain was recorded in a study of blood T cell repertoires in COVID-19. The authors' processing: Amplified reference gene primers provided the basis for estimating nucleated cell counts. Clones were sequenced by immunoSEQ multiplex PCR, and TCRdb holds only the in-frame ones, with some missing. V and J calls and clone size are given by that table; D and trimming were obtained from the DNA. The table lists more than 200,000 clones, about nine tenths of them singletons, with 7% to 8.5% in the top ten. The CDR3 loop spans 13 amino acids. Deletions cut 10 bases from V and 5 bases from J, with 17 bases between. Germline CDR1 is LNHDA and CDR2 is SQIVND (reference sequence).

Material: PBMCs or T cells enriched from blood (not recorded which). The chain links TRBV19 to TRBJ1-2; D call uncertain. The sequence derives from a man aged 30 to 45 in a cohort exposed to, infected with or recovered from COVID-19 (not recorded which). CDR3 sequence: CATKSGDPYGYTF. The CDR3 DNA is TGTGCCACCAAAAGCGGAGACCCTTATGGCTACACCTTC.